This TCR beta chain came from a study of blood T cell repertoires in COVID-19. At the level of the study: Acute-phase and convalescent COVID-19 samples originated in the United States, Italy and Spain.

Adults between roughly 18 and 89 years of age took part from about two dozen US areas. In assigning cohorts, the study relied on participant-reported clinical history. Cohort 3 donors were reported recovered after two negative PCRs, clearance, or symptom resolution. This table comes from immunoSEQ multiplex PCR, and its TCRdb copy is limited to in-frame clones, with some not included. Among over 200,000 clones, approximately 84% were seen once, and the ten largest hold over 14%. The CDR3 sequence is 15 residues long. Per germline, CDR1 LNHDA and CDR2 SQIVND (reference sequence). With V trimmed by 7 bases and J by 0 bases, 6 bases remained unmatched.

The chain employs TRBV19 and TRBJ1-5; 7 bases line up with TRBD1. The specimen sequenced was PBMCs or T cells enriched from blood (not recorded which). This clonotype was obtained from a man between 35 and 55 years old who had recovered from COVID-19. The DNA for the CDR3 is TGTGCCAGTAATTCAGGGGGATATAGCAATCAGCCCCAGCATTTT. Protein product: CASNSGGYSNQPQHF.